One and the same sample provided the 6 T cell receptor beta chains below, sequenced in a study of blood T cell repertoires in COVID-19. Generated by immunoSEQ multiplex PCR, the TCRdb table keeps only in-frame clones and is missing some. The data hold around 280,000 clones, with 87% observed a single time. The sample comprised PBMCs or T cells enriched from blood (not recorded which). The receptors derive from a woman aged 40 to 50 who had recovered from COVID-19.

The V call is TRBV5-1, the J call TRBJ1-1, with a possible D match to TRBD1 (6 bases). V was shortened by 0 bases and J by 8 bases, with 14 bases between the two germline ends. Per the germline V gene, CDR1 is SGHRS and CDR2 is YFSETQ. There are 14 residues in the CDR3. The CDR3 DNA follows: TGCGCCAGCAGCTTGGCTGGGGGGGCGGCAGAAGCTTTCTTT. This translates into CASSLAGGAAEAFF.

Comments on this clone: The limits of the CDR3 on the DNA are not certain, so only TCRdb's listed CDR3 is given. The chain uses TRBV12-2 and TRBJ2-1; the DNA was not used to check the table's D call, TRBD2. TRBV12-2 is reported as a pseudogene. Both ends counted, the CDR3 spans 16 residues. The CDR3: CASRLVASGSWNEQFF.

CDR3 residues: CASSLGRGRQSAYNEQFF. Written as DNA, the CDR3 is TGTGCCAGCAGCTTAGGGCGCGGTCGGCAGTCCGCTTACAATGAGCAGTTCTTC. The V call is TRBV7-9, the J call TRBJ2-1; D remains ambiguous. Germline CDR1 reads SEHNR; CDR2 reads FQNEAQ (reference sequence). Trimming took 1 base from V and 4 from J, leaving 20 bases between them. The CDR3 runs to 18 residues.

This rearrangement joins TRBV9 to TRBJ2-3; 10 nucleotides line up with TRBD1. The CDR3 has 16 residues. Germline V gene lookup returns CDR1 SGDLS and CDR2 YYNGEE. V dropped 3 bases and J dropped 0; count of bases not matched to a gene: 4. The CDR3 is CASSARQGASTDTQYF. The CDR3 DNA reads as TGTGCCAGCAGCGCCAGACAGGGGGCGAGCACAGATACGCAGTATTTT.

The chain recombines TRBV9 with TRBJ1-1, with D possibly TRBD1 on 5 matching bases. The CDR3 runs 14 residues. Trimming stripped 0 bases from V and 0 bases from J, with 6 bases between. The germline V gene has CDR1 SGDLS and CDR2 YYNGEE. The CDR3 sequence: CASSVGDLNTEAFF. As DNA, the CDR3 is TGTGCCAGCAGCGTAGGGGACTTGAACACTGAAGCTTTCTTT.

J is TRBJ2-1 and V is TRBV19, with 9 bases that match TRBD2. V lost 5 bases to trimming and J lost 4 bases; unmatched junction nucleotides: 12. Looked up from germline, CDR1 is LNHDA and CDR2 is SQIVND (reference sequence). The CDR3 is made up of 17 amino acids. CDR3 DNA sequence: TGTGCCAGTAGTGTTTCATTGACTAGCGGCCGTTACAATGAGCAGTTCTTC. Translated, it gives CASSVSLTSGRYNEQFF.